One and the same sample provided the 8 T cell receptor beta chains below, sequenced in a study of molecular identifiers for immune sequencing clone quantification. In TCRdb, the PCR reads were re-called with MiXCR into one record per CDR3 protein. The table has 60,000 to 65,000 distinct CDR3 sequences, around 20% seen once. The sequenced sample was naive CD8+ T cells from blood, with Jurkat cell RNA spiked in. The subset: FACS-sorted CD8+CD4-CCR7+CD45RA+ naive T cells. These receptors were collected from a human donor in good health. Some libraries in this study had Jurkat cell RNA spiked in.

This clonotype was picked up many times. The CDR3 DNA reads as TGTGCCAGCAGTCCCCTAGCGGGAAGTTACAATGAGCAGTTCTTC. It is translated as CASSPLAGSYNEQFF. The chain links TRBV27 to TRBJ2-1, with TRBD2 matching over 9 bases. V was clipped by 5 bases and J by 4 bases; unmatched bases: 6. The germline V gene has CDR1 MNHEY and CDR2 SMNVEV (reference sequence). CDR3 size: 15 residues.

There are a few counts of this clonotype. This rearrangement joins TRBV7-9 to TRBJ2-1; TRBD2 matches 7 bases. V lost 1 base, J lost 2 bases, and 11 bases stayed unmatched. Germline V lookup: CDR1 SEHNR, CDR2 FQNEAQ (reference sequence). The CDR3 extends over 18 amino acids. The CDR3 DNA follows: TGTGCCAGCAGCTTAGACGTAATAGCCGGGACTACCTACAATGAGCAGTTCTTC. Translating gives CASSLDVIAGTTYNEQFF.

This sequence joins TRBV3-1 and TRBJ2-1; D remains ambiguous. V lost 0 bases to trimming and J lost 2 bases, with 14 bases between them. This CDR3 spans 17 amino acids. Germline-derived CDR1 and CDR2 are LGHDT and YNNKEL (reference sequence). CDR3 sequence: CASSQDDFSRTYNEQFF. CDR3 in DNA: TGTGCCAGCAGCCAAGATGATTTTAGCAGGACCTACAATGAGCAGTTCTTC.

In this sample, this clonotype turned up many times. The genes are TRBV2 and TRBJ2-7; tentative D call: TRBD1 (6 bases). V lost 4 bases to trimming and J lost 2 bases, with 18 bases between them. The CDR3 contains 16 residues. The germline V gene has CDR1 SNHLY and CDR2 FYNNEI. The CDR3 coding sequence is TGTGCCAGCAGTGGAAGTAGGACAGTGAGAACCTACGAGCAGTACTTC. This gives the protein CASSGSRTVRTYEQYF.

The chain is built from TRBV19 and TRBJ1-1; the D is unclear. Germline assignment: CDR1 LNHDA and CDR2 SQIVND (reference sequence). CDR3 length: 16 amino acids. V was clipped by 5 bases and J by 0 bases, with 16 bases between them. DNA of the CDR3: TGTGCCAGTAGTCCCGGGAGATTCATAATGAACACTGAAGCTTTCTTT. This sequence encodes CASSPGRFIMNTEAFF.

This clonotype has at least ten counts. V is TRBV20-1 and J is TRBJ2-1; 9 nucleotides agree with TRBD1. V gave up 0 bases and J gave up 9 bases; unmatched junction bases: 9. Looked up from germline, CDR1 is DFQATT and CDR2 is SNEGSKA (reference sequence). The CDR3 is 15 residues long. CDR3 in DNA: TGCAGTGCTAGAGAGCCGGGACAGGGTCGAAGTGAGCAGTTCTTC. Translated, it gives CSAREPGQGRSEQFF.

At least ten counts were recorded for this clonotype. The rearrangement uses TRBV7-9 and TRBJ1-1; TRBD1 matches 9 bases. The CDR3 is 14 residues long. V shed 5 bases and J 11 bases; nucleotides not matched to a gene: 12. Germline lookup yields CDR1 SEHNR and CDR2 FQNEAQ (reference sequence). CDR3: CASSMGTGNPEAFF. The CDR3 nucleotides are TGTGCCAGCAGCATGGGGACAGGGAATCCCGAGGCTTTCTTT. The complete variable domain, with remaining parts taken from reference TRBV7-9 and TRBJ1-1, reads DTGVSQNPRHKITKRGQNVTFRCDPISEHNRLYWYRQTLGQGPEFLTYFQNEAQLEKSRLLSDRFSAERPKGSFSTLEIQRTEQGDSAMYLCASSMGTGNPEAFFGQGTRLTVV.

Comments on this clonotype: A much larger clone sits a single nucleotide away, making a read error possible. The conserved phenylalanine or tryptophan is not found at the CDR3 terminus, so this likely reflects a read error. In DNA form, the CDR3 reads TGTGCCAGCAGTTACTCGACGGATGAGCAGTTCCTC. Its protein product is CASSYSTDEQFL. The V call is TRBV6-6, the J call TRBJ2-1; no reliable D call. Germline lookup yields CDR1 MNHNY and CDR2 SVGAGI (reference sequence). The V gene lost 0 bases and the J gene lost 8 bases, with 5 bases spanning the gap. The CDR3 loop spans 12 amino acids.